This TCR beta chain was observed in a study of T cell changes during pregnancy in multiple sclerosis. Produced via immunoSEQ multiplex PCR; TCRdb's table is partial and in-frame only. The sample consists of approximately 70,000 clones, around 94% of them appearing once. The CDR3 totals 14 residues. The germline V gene has CDR1 WNHNN and CDR2 SYGVQD (reference sequence). V gave up 4 bases and J gave up 4 bases; unmatched junction bases: 5. The chain has TRBV10-1 and TRBJ2-3; 7 positions match TRBD2. The source of this sequence is a female donor with multiple sclerosis, enrolled in a pregnancy study. Here the sequenced sample was peripheral blood, taken in the third trimester of pregnancy. The CDR3 nucleotides read TGCGCCAGCAGTGGGACTAGACTCTCAGATACGCAGTATTTT. Translated, it gives CASSGTRLSDTQYF.